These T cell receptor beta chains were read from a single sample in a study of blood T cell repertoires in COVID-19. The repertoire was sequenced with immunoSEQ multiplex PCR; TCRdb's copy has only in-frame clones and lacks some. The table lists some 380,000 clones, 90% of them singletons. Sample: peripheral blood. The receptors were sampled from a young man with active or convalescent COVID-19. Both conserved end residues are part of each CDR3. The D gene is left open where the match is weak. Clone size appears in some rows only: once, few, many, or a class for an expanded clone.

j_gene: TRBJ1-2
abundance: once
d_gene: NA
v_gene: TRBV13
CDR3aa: CASSLDGGPYGYTF
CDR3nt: TGTGCCAGCAGCTTAGATGGCGGGCCCTATGGCTACACCTTC

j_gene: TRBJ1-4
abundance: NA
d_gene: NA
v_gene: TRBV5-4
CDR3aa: CASSLGGATSNEKLFF
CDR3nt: TGTGCCAGCAGCTTGGGCGGGGCTACATCTAATGAAAAACTGTTTTTT

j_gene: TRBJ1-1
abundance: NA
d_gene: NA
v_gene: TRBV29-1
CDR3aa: CSVSGSTEAFF
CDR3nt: TGCAGCGTTTCGGGTTCCACTGAAGCTTTCTTT

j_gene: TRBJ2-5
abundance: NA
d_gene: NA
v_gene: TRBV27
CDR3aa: CASSLQVVQETQYF
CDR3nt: TGTGCCAGCAGTCTACAGGTGGTTCAAGAGACCCAGTACTTC

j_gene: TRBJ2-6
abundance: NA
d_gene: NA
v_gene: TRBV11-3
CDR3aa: CASSSGVASGANVLTF
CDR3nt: TGTGCCAGCAGCTCAGGAGTCGCCTCTGGGGCCAACGTGCTGACTTTC

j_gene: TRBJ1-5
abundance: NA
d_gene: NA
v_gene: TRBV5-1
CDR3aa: CASSLGVGSNQPQHF
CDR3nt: TGCGCCAGCAGCTTGGGTGTCGGTAGCAATCAGCCCCAGCATTTT

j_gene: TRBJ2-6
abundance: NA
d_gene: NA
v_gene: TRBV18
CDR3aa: CASSPYDSRAGANVLTF
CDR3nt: TGTGCCAGCTCACCCTACGATTCCAGGGCTGGGGCCAACGTCCTGACTTTC

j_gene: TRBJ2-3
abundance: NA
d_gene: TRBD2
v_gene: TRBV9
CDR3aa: CASSPQLTSGATDTQYF
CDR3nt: TGTGCCAGCAGCCCTCAATTGACTAGCGGGGCCACAGATACGCAGTATTTT

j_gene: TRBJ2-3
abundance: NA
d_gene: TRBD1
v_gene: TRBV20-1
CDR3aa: CSASRTGGPTDTQYF
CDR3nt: TGCAGTGCTAGTAGGACAGGGGGCCCCACAGATACGCAGTATTTT

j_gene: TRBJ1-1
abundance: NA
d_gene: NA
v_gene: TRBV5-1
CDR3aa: CASSLAGGGNTEAFF
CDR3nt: TGCGCCAGCAGCTTGGCCGGAGGAGGGAACACTGAAGCTTTCTTT

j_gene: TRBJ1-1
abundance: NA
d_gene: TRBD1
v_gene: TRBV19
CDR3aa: CASTPDRGKAFF
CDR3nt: TGTGCCAGTACCCCAGACAGGGGAAAAGCTTTCTTT

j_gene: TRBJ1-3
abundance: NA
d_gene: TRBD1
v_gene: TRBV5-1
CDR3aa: CASSPTFWTGGSGNTIYF
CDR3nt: TGCGCCAGCAGCCCGACATTCTGGACAGGGGGCTCTGGAAACACCATATATTTT

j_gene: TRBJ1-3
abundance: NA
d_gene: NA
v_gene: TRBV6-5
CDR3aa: CASSREDTIYF
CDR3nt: TGTGCCAGCAGTCGGGAAGACACCATATATTTT

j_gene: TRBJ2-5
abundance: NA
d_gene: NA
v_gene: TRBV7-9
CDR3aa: CASSLGRVRETQYF
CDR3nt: TGTGCCAGCAGCCTAGGACGGGTGAGGGAGACCCAGTACTTC

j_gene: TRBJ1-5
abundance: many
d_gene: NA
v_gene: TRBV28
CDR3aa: CASSSGPQPQHF
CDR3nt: TGTGCCAGCAGTTCAGGGCCTCAGCCCCAGCATTTT

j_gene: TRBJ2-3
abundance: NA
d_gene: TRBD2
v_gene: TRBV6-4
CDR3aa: CASGLAGSSTDTQYF
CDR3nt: TGTGCCAGCGGACTAGCGGGTTCGAGCACAGATACGCAGTATTTT

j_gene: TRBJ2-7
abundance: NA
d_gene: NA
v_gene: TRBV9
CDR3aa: CASSVAKNGYEQYF
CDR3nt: TGTGCCAGCAGCGTTGCGAAAAACGGCTACGAGCAGTACTTC

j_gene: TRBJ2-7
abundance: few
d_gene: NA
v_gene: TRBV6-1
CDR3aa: CASSERDKLYEQYF
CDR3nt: TGTGCCAGCAGTGAACGGGACAAACTTTACGAGCAGTACTTC

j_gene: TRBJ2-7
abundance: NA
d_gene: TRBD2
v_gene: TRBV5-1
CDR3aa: CASSWTSGTYEQYF
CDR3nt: TGCGCCAGCAGCTGGACTAGCGGTACCTACGAGCAGTACTTC

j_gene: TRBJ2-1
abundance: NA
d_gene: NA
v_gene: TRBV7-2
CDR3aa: CASSFRGPSFYNEQFF
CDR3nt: TGTGCCAGCAGCTTTAGGGGCCCTTCGTTTTACAATGAGCAGTTCTTC

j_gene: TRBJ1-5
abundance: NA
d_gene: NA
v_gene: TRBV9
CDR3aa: CASSLGPQVESQHF
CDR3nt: TGTGCCAGCAGCCTTGGGCCCCAAGTAGAGTCCCAGCATTTT

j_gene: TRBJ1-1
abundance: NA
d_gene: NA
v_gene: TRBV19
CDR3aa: CASSLGGATEAFF
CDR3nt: TGTGCCAGTAGCCTGGGGGGGGCGACTGAAGCTTTCTTT

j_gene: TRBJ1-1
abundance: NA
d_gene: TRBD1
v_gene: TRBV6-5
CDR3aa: CASSYSWDRADTEAFF
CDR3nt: TGTGCCAGCAGTTACTCGTGGGACAGGGCAGACACTGAAGCTTTCTTT

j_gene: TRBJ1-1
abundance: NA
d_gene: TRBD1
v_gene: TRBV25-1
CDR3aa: CASSPGTGAEAFF
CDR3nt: TGTGCCAGCAGTCCCGGGACAGGGGCAGAAGCTTTCTTT

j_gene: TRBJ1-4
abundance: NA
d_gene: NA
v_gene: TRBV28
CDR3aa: CASSQPLGTNNEKLFF
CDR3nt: TGTGCCAGCAGTCAGCCACTGGGGACAAATAATGAAAAACTGTTTTTT

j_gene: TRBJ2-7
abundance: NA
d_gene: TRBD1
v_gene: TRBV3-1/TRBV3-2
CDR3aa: CASSPGGTGGITYEQYF
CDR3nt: TGTGCCAGCAGCCCCGGTGGGACAGGGGGCATAACCTACGAGCAGTACTTC

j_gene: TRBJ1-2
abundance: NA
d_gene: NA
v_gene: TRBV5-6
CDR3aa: CASSLGPGVNYGYTF
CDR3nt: TGTGCCAGCAGCTTGGGCCCAGGGGTTAACTATGGCTACACCTTC

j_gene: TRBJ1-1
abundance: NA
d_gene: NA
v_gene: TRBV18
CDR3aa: CASSPYAKLNTEAFF
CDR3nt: TGTGCCAGCTCACCATATGCTAAGCTTAACACTGAAGCTTTCTTT

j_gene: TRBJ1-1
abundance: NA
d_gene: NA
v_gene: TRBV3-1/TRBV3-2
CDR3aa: CASSQFWLSREAFF
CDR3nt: TGTGCCAGCAGCCAATTTTGGCTTAGCCGTGAAGCTTTCTTT

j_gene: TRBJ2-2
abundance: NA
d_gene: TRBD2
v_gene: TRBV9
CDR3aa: CASSIERGPGELFF
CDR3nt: TGTGCCAGCAGCATAGAGCGGGGCCCCGGGGAGCTGTTTTTT

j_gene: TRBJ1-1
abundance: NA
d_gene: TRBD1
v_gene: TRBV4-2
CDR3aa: CASSQRQGETEAFF
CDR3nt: TGTGCCAGCAGCCAACGACAGGGCGAGACTGAAGCCTTCTTT

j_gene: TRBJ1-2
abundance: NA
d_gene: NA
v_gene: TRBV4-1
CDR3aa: CASSQVMAGTTYGYTF
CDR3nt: TGCGCCAGCAGCCAAGTGATGGCCGGGACAACCTATGGCTACACCTTC

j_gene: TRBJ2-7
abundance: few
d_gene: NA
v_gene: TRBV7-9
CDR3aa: CASSFTTPGTTYAYEQYF
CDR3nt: TGTGCCAGCAGCTTCACCACTCCCGGGACAACATATGCCTACGAGCAGTACTTC

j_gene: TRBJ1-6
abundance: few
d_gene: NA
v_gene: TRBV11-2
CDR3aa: CASSLGRGRPYNSPLHF
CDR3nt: TGTGCCAGCAGCTTAGGGCGGGGGCGACCTTATAATTCACCCCTCCACTTT

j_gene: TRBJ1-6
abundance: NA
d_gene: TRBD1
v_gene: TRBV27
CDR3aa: CASTPAGGYNSPLHF
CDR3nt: TGTGCCAGCACTCCAGCAGGGGGATATAATTCACCCCTCCACTTT

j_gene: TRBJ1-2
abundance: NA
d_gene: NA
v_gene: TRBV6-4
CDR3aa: CASSDSPDSFYGYTF
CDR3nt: TGTGCCAGCAGTGACTCGCCAGACTCCTTCTATGGCTACACCTTC

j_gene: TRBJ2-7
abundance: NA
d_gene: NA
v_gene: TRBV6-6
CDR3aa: CASRLLAAYEQYF
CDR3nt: TGTGCCAGCAGACTACTGGCGGCCTACGAGCAGTACTTC

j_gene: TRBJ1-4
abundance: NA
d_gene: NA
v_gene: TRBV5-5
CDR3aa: CASSSGGATNEKLFF
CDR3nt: TGTGCCAGCAGCTCTGGAGGTGCAACTAATGAAAAACTGTTTTTT

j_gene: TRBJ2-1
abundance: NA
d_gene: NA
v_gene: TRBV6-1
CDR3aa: CASSDRAGGASYNEQFF
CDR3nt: TGTGCCAGCAGTGACAGGGCGGGCGGGGCTTCCTACAATGAGCAGTTCTTC

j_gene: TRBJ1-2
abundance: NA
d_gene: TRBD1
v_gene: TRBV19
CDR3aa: CASSPRDRGVTNYGYTF
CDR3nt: TGTGCCAGTAGTCCCCGGGACAGGGGGGTAACTAACTATGGCTACACCTTC

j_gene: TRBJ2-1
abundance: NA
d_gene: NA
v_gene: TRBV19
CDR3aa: CASSPGLIYNEQFF
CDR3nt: TGTGCCAGTAGCCCGGGACTGATCTACAATGAGCAGTTCTTC

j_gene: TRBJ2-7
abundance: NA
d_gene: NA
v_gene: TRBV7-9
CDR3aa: CASSPDPNSYEQYF
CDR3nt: TGTGCCAGCAGCCCAGATCCGAATTCCTACGAGCAGTACTTC

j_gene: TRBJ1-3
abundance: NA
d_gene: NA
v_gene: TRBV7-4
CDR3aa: CASSSLRDIGSGNTIYF
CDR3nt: TGTGCCAGCAGCTCCCTCCGGGACATAGGTTCTGGAAACACCATATATTTT

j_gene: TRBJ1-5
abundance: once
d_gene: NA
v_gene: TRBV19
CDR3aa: CASSIITDQPQHF
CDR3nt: TGTGCCAGTAGTATCATCACGGATCAGCCCCAGCATTTT

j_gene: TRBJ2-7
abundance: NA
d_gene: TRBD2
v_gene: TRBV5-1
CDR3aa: CASSLHPSGSASSYEQYF
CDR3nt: TGCGCCAGCAGCTTGCATCCTAGCGGGAGTGCTAGCTCCTACGAGCAGTACTTC

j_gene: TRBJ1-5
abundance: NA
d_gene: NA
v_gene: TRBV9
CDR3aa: CASSAGAYSNQPQHF
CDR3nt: TGTGCCAGTTCCGCAGGGGCTTATAGCAATCAGCCCCAGCATTTT

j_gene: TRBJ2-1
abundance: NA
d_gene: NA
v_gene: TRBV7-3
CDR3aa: CASSLSGSGNEQFF
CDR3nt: TGTGCCAGCAGCTTATCCGGGAGTGGAAATGAGCAGTTCTTC

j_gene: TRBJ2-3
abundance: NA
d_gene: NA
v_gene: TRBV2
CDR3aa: CASSETGVPGDTQYF
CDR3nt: TGTGCCAGCAGTGAAACGGGAGTTCCGGGAGATACGCAGTATTTT

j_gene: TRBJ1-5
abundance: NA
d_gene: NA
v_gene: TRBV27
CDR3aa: CASSPTPDSYSNQPQHF
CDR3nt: TGTGCCAGCAGTCCTACCCCCGACAGCTATAGCAATCAGCCCCAGCATTTT

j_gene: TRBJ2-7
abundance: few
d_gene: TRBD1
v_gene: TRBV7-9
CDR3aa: CASSSGTGTYEQYF
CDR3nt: TGTGCCAGCAGCTCCGGGACAGGGACGTACGAGCAGTACTTC

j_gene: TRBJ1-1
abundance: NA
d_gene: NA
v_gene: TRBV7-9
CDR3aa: CASSLVGRDARAEAFF
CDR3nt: TGTGCCAGCAGCTTAGTAGGGCGGGACGCTCGAGCTGAAGCTTTCTTT

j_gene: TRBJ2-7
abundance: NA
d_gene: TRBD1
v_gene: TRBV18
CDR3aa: CASSPGTANYEQYF
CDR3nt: TGTGCCAGCTCACCAGGGACAGCAAATTACGAGCAGTACTTC

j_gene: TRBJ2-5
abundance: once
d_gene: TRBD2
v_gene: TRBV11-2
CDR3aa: CASSLYYSGGETQYF
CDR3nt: TGTGCCAGCAGCTTATATTACTCGGGGGGTGAGACCCAGTACTTC

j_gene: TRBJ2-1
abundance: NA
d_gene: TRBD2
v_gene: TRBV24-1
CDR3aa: CATSASSGVGEQFF
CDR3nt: TGTGCCACCAGTGCTTCTAGCGGGGTGGGTGAGCAGTTCTTC

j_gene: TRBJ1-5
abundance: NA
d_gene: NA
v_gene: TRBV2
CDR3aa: CASRATGSKGNQPQHF
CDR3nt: TGTGCCAGCAGGGCAACAGGGAGCAAAGGCAATCAGCCCCAGCATTTT

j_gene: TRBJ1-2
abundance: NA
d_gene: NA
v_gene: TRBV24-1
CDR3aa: CATSVGGDGYTF
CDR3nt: TGTGCCACCAGTGTTGGGGGGGATGGCTACACCTTC

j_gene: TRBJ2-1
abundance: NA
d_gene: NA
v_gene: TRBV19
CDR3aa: CASSIFSSYNEQFF
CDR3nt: TGTGCCAGTAGTATTTTTAGCTCCTACAATGAGCAGTTCTTC

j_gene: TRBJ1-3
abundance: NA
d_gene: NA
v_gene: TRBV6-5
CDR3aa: CASSFLSGNTIYF
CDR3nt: TGTGCCAGCAGTTTTCTCTCTGGAAACACCATATATTTT